One TCR beta chain is described in this entry. The antigen remains unidentified. The method was immunoSEQ multiplex PCR; TCRdb's version includes in-frame clones alone and lacks a portion of them. This sample has roughly 180,000 clones, with 86% found just once. These data originate in a study of cytomegalovirus exposure and HLA in healthy donors. Study findings and constraints: Associated with cytomegalovirus, according to the listing, were 150 to 200 TCR beta chains.

Trimming removed 4 bases from V and 2 bases from J; junction bases left unmatched: 2. Germline CDR1 and CDR2: LGHNA and YSLEER. CDR3 length equals 15 residues. The clonotype originates from a young man in good health and CMV-seropositive. The chain employs TRBV4-3 and TRBJ2-2; 9 bases agree with TRBD2. Sequenced material: PBMCs. The CDR3 reads CASSPTSGNTGELFF. The CDR3 region has the DNA TGCGCCAGCAGCCCGACTAGCGGCAACACCGGGGAGCTGTTTTTT.